The clone carrying this T cell receptor beta chain has only one observation. Its target is unknown. Template switching introduced a universal primer site, and the cDNA bore unique molecular identifiers. TCRdb itself ran the 5' RACE reads through MiXCR, one entry per CDR3 protein. The sample has about 460,000 distinct CDR3 sequences; 13% to 15% are singletons. These data come from a study of identical twins. Study-wide results and limits: Modelling underestimated the level of out-of-frame TCR alpha sharing observed in monozygotic twins.

These same records also appear under a second study, on yellow fever vaccine responses in identical twins. That publication notes: Reported findings indicate that twins' vaccine T cell responses seemed partially convergent, partially personalized.

Sequenced: CD4+ T cells sorted from blood. This TCR came from a woman aged 18-29 years in good health.

The DNA for the CDR3 is TGTGCCAGCAGTTCTGACGGACTCGACTATGGCTACACCTTC. Translated: CASSSDGLDYGYTF. The V gene is TRBV6-5, the J gene TRBJ1-2; no clear D gene. The germline V and J ends were trimmed by 4 bases and 3 bases, with 12 bases remaining between them. The CDR3 length is 14 residues. Germline assignment: CDR1 MNHEY and CDR2 SVGAGI.